These 14 T cell receptor beta chains share one sample of origin, sequenced in a study of blood T cell repertoires in COVID-19. Clones were read by immunoSEQ multiplex PCR, and TCRdb kept only the in-frame ones, dropping some. This sample carries about 68,000 clones, roughly 85% of them seen once, and the ten largest clones take approximately 23%. The sequenced sample consisted of peripheral blood. The receptors derive from a man aged 45-65 years with acute or convalescent COVID-19.

V gene TRBV6-5 combines with J gene TRBJ1-2; the D gene is possibly TRBD1 (5 bases). The germline V gene encodes CDR1 MNHEY and CDR2 SVGAGI. This CDR3 comprises 13 residues. Trimming took off 5 bases at V and 5 bases at J, with 12 bases between the two ends. CDR3 DNA: TGTGCCAGCAGTCCGACAGAGAAATATGGCTACACCTTC. This gives the protein CASSPTEKYGYTF.

Only a few counts were recorded for this clone. The V gene is TRBV7-2, the J gene TRBJ1-5; D is ambiguous. Germline assignment: CDR1 SGHTA and CDR2 FQGNSA. Deletions cut 1 base from V and 4 bases from J, with 8 bases between. This CDR3 spans 14 amino acids. The CDR3 sequence: CASSLGRRNQPQHF. CDR3 coding DNA: TGTGCCAGCAGCTTAGGTCGGCGGAATCAGCCCCAGCATTTT.

V gene TRBV19 combines with J gene TRBJ1-1, with TRBD1 as a possible D gene (5 bases). This CDR3 has 15 residues. Germline V gene sequence: CDR1 LNHDA, CDR2 SQIVND (reference sequence). Trimming took 3 bases from V and 3 from J, leaving 14 bases between them. CDR3 loop: CASSMGPGRDTEAFF. For the CDR3, the DNA is TGTGCCAGTAGTATGGGGCCAGGGAGGGACACTGAAGCTTTCTTT.

V is TRBV5-8 and J is TRBJ2-5; TRBD2 agrees at 11 bases. CDR1 is SGHTS, CDR2 YDEGEE, per germline. V was clipped by 4 bases and J by 9 bases; unmatched bases: 5. The CDR3 extends over 13 amino acids. The CDR3 nucleotides read TGTGCCAGCAGCCCAATAGCGGGGGGGCCCCAGTACTTC. Amino acid sequence: CASSPIAGGPQYF.

CDR3 bases: TGTGCCAGCAGCTTAAAAGGGGTTGGCGAGCAGTACTTC. This gives the protein CASSLKGVGEQYF. The rearrangement links TRBV11-1 to TRBJ2-7; TRBD1 is a possible D gene (5 bases). Germline CDR1 SGHAT, CDR2 FQDESV (reference sequence). The CDR3 contains 13 residues. V was cut by 2 bases and J by 6 bases, with 11 bases left in between.

As for this clone: Other DNA sequences in the sample encode the same CDR3. J is TRBJ1-1 and V is TRBV29-1, with 7 bases fitting TRBD1. This CDR3 contains 12 residues. The V and J ends lost 7 bases and 3 bases, in that order; junction bases with no gene match: 5. The germline CDR1 and CDR2 sequences are SQVTM and ANQGSEA. As DNA, the CDR3 is TGCAGCGCCGTCACAGGGGACACTGAAGCTTTCTTT. Protein: CSAVTGDTEAFF.

Note on this clone: Other nucleotide sequences from this sample produce the same CDR3. The chain joins TRBV4-1 to TRBJ2-5, with TRBD2 matching over 15 bases. There are 18 residues in the CDR3. Germline assignment: CDR1 MGHRA and CDR2 YSYEKL. V was pared by 1 base and J by 4 bases, with 7 bases of the junction left unmatched. CDR3 in amino acids: CASSQGTSGGAGGETQYF. The DNA for the CDR3 is TGCGCCAGCAGCCAAGGGACTAGCGGGGGGGCGGGGGGAGAGACCCAGTACTTC.

V and J are TRBV5-6 and TRBJ2-1; 8 bases align to TRBD1. V shed 4 bases, J shed 5 bases, and the junction held 11 bases outside the gene matches. This CDR3 contains 16 residues. The V gene's germline CDR1 is SGHDT and CDR2 YYEEEE. CDR3 sequence: CASSTGTGQPDNEQFF. CDR3 coding DNA: TGTGCCAGCAGCACCGGGACAGGCCAACCTGACAATGAGCAGTTCTTC. Together with reference TRBV5-6 and TRBJ2-1, the CDR3 gives the full variable domain: DAGVTQSPTHLIKTRGQQVTLRCSPKSGHDTVSWYQQALGQGPQFIFQYYEEEERQRGNFPDRFSGHQFPNYSSELNVNALLLGDSALYLCASSTGTGQPDNEQFFGPGTRLTVL.

This chain links TRBV9 with TRBJ2-2; the D is unclear. In germline, CDR1 is SGDLS, CDR2 YYNGEE. V was pared by 0 bases and J by 6 bases, with 9 bases between. This CDR3 contains 14 residues. In DNA, the CDR3 is TGTGCCAGCAGCGTAGGTGCGGTGTCCGGGGAGCTGTTTTTT. Protein: CASSVGAVSGELFF.

The chain is built from TRBV9 and TRBJ2-2; maybe TRBD1 (5 bases). Germline V lookup: CDR1 SGDLS, CDR2 YYNGEE. The CDR3 runs 14 residues. V was cut by 0 bases and J by 7 bases, with 10 bases left in between. The CDR3 coding sequence is TGTGCCAGCAGCGTAGTCCTGCAGGGCGGGGAGCTGTTTTTT. Translation: CASSVVLQGGELFF. Together with reference TRBV9 and TRBJ2-2, the CDR3 gives the full variable domain: DSGVTQTPKHLITATGQRVTLRCSPRSGDLSVYWYQQSLDQGLQFLIQYYNGEERAKGNILERFSAQQFPDLHSELNLSSLELGDSALYFCASSVVLQGGELFFGEGSRLTVL.

The chain's CDR3 is CASSLESGGEPHGYTF. CDR3 bases: TGCGCCAGCAGCTTGGAGTCCGGGGGTGAACCCCATGGCTACACCTTC. The V gene is TRBV5-1, the J gene TRBJ1-2; tentative D call: TRBD1 (5 bases). V lost 0 bases and J 6 bases, leaving 18 bases between the germline ends. Per germline, CDR1 SGHRS and CDR2 YFSETQ. The CDR3 contains 16 residues.

This chain connects TRBV25-1 to TRBJ2-3; D ambiguous. V gave up 11 bases and J gave up 5 bases, with 17 bases separating them. Per the germline V gene, CDR1 is MGHDK and CDR2 is SYGVNS. The CDR3 contains 13 residues. The CDR3 reads CAASAAGEDTQYF. CDR3 in DNA: TGTGCCGCGTCGGCAGCCGGAGAAGATACGCAGTATTTT.

This sequence joins TRBV3-1 (or the pseudogene TRBV3-2) and TRBJ2-1; weak D call: TRBD1 (5 bases). Germline values: CDR1 LGHDT, CDR2 YNNKEL (reference sequence). The CDR3 loop spans 15 amino acids. V was cut by 1 base and J by 2 bases, with 9 bases left in between. DNA for the CDR3: TGTGCCAGCAGCCAAGGCTCAGGGCCCTACAATGAGCAGTTCTTC. It specifies CASSQGSGPYNEQFF.

The chain uses TRBV5-1 and TRBJ1-1, with a tentative D call TRBD1 (6 bases). The germline V gene encodes CDR1 SGHRS and CDR2 YFSETQ. The CDR3 has 15 residues. The V gene lost 0 bases and the J gene lost 1 base, with 10 bases spanning the gap. The CDR3 here is CASSLAGRGNTEAFF. The CDR3, as DNA: TGCGCCAGCAGCTTGGCCGGCAGGGGGAACACTGAAGCTTTCTTT.